The 4 T cell receptor beta chains listed next were all sequenced from one sample in a study of follicular helper T cells after annual influenza vaccination. Assay used: immunoSEQ multiplex PCR; TCRdb lists only in-frame clones, some missing. The data show some 9,800 clones, over 80% seen once. Time point here: 2015-2016 season, pre-vaccination. The specimen comprised CXCR5+ CD38- circulating T follicular helper cells from blood, sampled on the day of influenza vaccination. Subset defined: circulating Tfh, non-naive CD4+CXCR5+PD-1+ (ICOS+CD38+ or ICOS-CD38-). Source of these receptors: an adult who received the influenza vaccine.

The V call is TRBV2, the J call TRBJ1-4; TRBD1 matches 7 bases. The trim removed 7 bases at V and 1 base at J, leaving 6 bases unmatched. From germline, CDR1 is SNHLY and CDR2 FYNNEI. CDR3 length: 15 residues. The CDR3 sequence is CASNVQGLTNEKLFF. For the CDR3, the DNA is TGTGCCAGCAACGTACAGGGGTTAACTAATGAAAAACTGTTTTTT. Filled out from reference TRBV2 and TRBJ1-4, the complete variable domain reads EPEVTQTPSHQVTQMGQEVILRCVPISNHLYFYWYRQILGQKVEFLVSFYNNEISEKSEIFDDQFSVERPDGSNFTLKIRSTKLEDSAMYFCASNVQGLTNEKLFFGSGTQLSVL.

The rearrangement uses TRBV19 and TRBJ2-3, with D unclear. The length of the CDR3 is 14 residues. Germline lookup yields CDR1 LNHDA and CDR2 SQIVND (reference sequence). Trimming stripped 8 bases from V and 1 base from J, with 13 bases between. Written as DNA, the CDR3 is TGTGCCAGTCGACCCGGTGGGCGCACAGATACGCAGTATTTT. Protein sequence: CASRPGGRTDTQYF. The full variable domain, rest sourced from reference TRBV19 and TRBJ2-3, is DGGITQSPKYLFRKEGQNVTLSCEQNLNHDAMYWYRQDPGQGLRLIYYSQIVNDFQKGDIAEGYSVSREKKESFPLTVTSAQKNPTAFYLCASRPGGRTDTQYFGPGTRLTVL.

The gene calls are TRBV12-5 and TRBJ2-7; tentative D call: TRBD2 (5 bases). The CDR3 is 16 amino acids. Trimming removed 2 bases at V and 3 bases at J, with 17 bases between. Per the germline V gene, CDR1 is LGHNT and CDR2 is FRNRAP. CDR3: CASGLRTSGKYYEQYF. CDR3 nucleotide sequence: TGTGCTAGTGGTTTGCGAACTTCCGGGAAGTACTACGAGCAGTACTTC.

This chain links TRBV7-9 with TRBJ1-1; D is perhaps TRBD1 (6 bases). CDR1 and CDR2 from the germline V gene are SEHNR and FQNEAQ (reference sequence). The CDR3 length is 14 residues. V dropped 3 bases and J dropped 5 bases, with 13 bases sitting between them. The CDR3 loop is CASSLHREGTEAFF. In nucleotides, the CDR3 is TGTGCCAGCAGCTTGCACAGGGAAGGGACTGAAGCTTTCTTT.